The 26 T cell receptor beta chains listed next were all sequenced from one sample in a study of T cell responses to AZD1222 COVID-19 vaccine. TCRdb's table, derived via immunoSEQ multiplex PCR, lists solely in-frame clones and lacks some. This sample has 70,000 to 100,000 clones, with roughly 92% found just once. Sample: peripheral blood, taken 28 days after the second AZD1222 dose. The source of these receptors is an adult who received the AZD1222 COVID-19 vaccine.

This clone was counted once. This sequence joins TRBV5-1 and TRBJ1-1; D call uncertain. Between the trimmed V and J ends, which lost 2 bases and 8 bases, there was a span of 10 bases. The CDR3 contains 12 residues. Per the germline V gene, CDR1 is SGHRS and CDR2 is YFSETQ. The CDR3 region has the DNA TGCGCCAGCAGCTTTGCGGGTCTAGAAGCTTTCTTT. This gives the protein CASSFAGLEAFF.

This sequence joins TRBV18 and TRBJ1-6, with D perhaps TRBD1 (6 bases). This CDR3 region has 14 residues. Trimming cost V 0 bases and J 10 bases, with 10 bases left between them. CDR1 is KGHSH, CDR2 LQKENI, per germline. The CDR3 loop is CASSPPRGRSPLHF. CDR3 nucleotides: TGTGCCAGCTCACCACCCAGGGGAAGATCACCCCTCCACTTT.

The chain is built from TRBV5-6 and TRBJ2-1; 13 bases are shared with TRBD2. Germline CDR1 is SGHDT and CDR2 is YYEEEE. V shed 4 bases and J 6 bases; nucleotides not matched to a gene: 7. The CDR3 extends over 16 amino acids. CDR3 DNA sequence: TGTGCCAGCAGCAGAGGACTAGCGGGGGTCAGCAATGAGCAGTTCTTC. It encodes CASSRGLAGVSNEQFF.

The V and J genes are TRBV9 and TRBJ1-1; D gene unclear. The V and J ends lost 0 bases and 0 bases respectively, with 9 bases between them. The germline V gene has CDR1 SGDLS and CDR2 YYNGEE. The CDR3 has 15 residues. The CDR3 DNA sequence: TGTGCCAGCAGCGTAGAGGTAGGGCTGAACACTGAAGCTTTCTTT. Translated: CASSVEVGLNTEAFF.

V gene TRBV10-3 combines with J gene TRBJ1-2, with a weak D call TRBD1 (5 bases). This CDR3 comprises 13 residues. Trimming stripped 6 bases from V and 1 base from J, with 9 bases between. CDR1 ENHRY and CDR2 SYGVKD come from the germline V gene. Here the CDR3 DNA reads TGTGCCATCAGGGGGGACCGTAACTATGGCTACACCTTC. It is translated as CAIRGDRNYGYTF.

This chain connects TRBV18 to TRBJ2-3, with 12 positions matching TRBD2. The CDR3 covers 16 residues. The germline V gene has CDR1 KGHSH and CDR2 LQKENI. With 3 bases clipped from V and 8 bases from J, the junction kept 9 bases outside the gene matches. As DNA, the CDR3 is TGTGCCAGCTCACCCCTAACTAGCGGGGGGTTCGGTACGCAGTATTTT. Its translation: CASSPLTSGGFGTQYF.

This clone was counted a single time. The chain has TRBV19 and TRBJ1-5; 7 bases are shared with TRBD1. Germline CDR1 LNHDA, CDR2 SQIVND (reference sequence). V gave up 1 base and J gave up 3 bases; unmatched junction bases: 9. CDR3 length equals 17 residues. For the CDR3, the DNA is TGTGCCAGTAGTATAGGGGGACAGAAGCAACTCAATCAGCCCCAGCATTTT. It specifies CASSIGGQKQLNQPQHF.

The chain joins TRBV12-3 or TRBV12-4 to TRBJ2-7; 8 nucleotides agree with TRBD1. Trimming at V came to 3 bases and at J to 6 bases, leaving 4 bases not matched to a gene. This CDR3 spans 13 amino acids. The CDR3 loop is CASSFITGGEQYF. CDR3 DNA sequence: TGTGCCAGCAGTTTTATTACAGGGGGCGAGCAGTACTTC.

The chain combines TRBV18 with TRBJ2-3; 7 bases are a match to TRBD2. The CDR3 is made up of 15 amino acids. Germline CDR1 and CDR2: KGHSH and LQKENI. The trim removed 1 base at V and 2 bases at J, leaving 3 bases unmatched. As DNA, the CDR3 is TGTGCCAGCTCACCACTTGCGGGGGACACAGATACGCAGTATTTT. It encodes CASSPLAGDTDTQYF.

The chain links TRBV7-2 to TRBJ1-6; D is undetermined. The V and J ends lost 2 bases and 8 bases respectively, with 10 bases between them. CDR3 length: 14 amino acids. Germline V gene data show CDR1 as SGHTA and CDR2 as FQGNSA. The CDR3 reads CASSLQFGDSPLHF. The CDR3 bases are TGTGCCAGCAGCTTACAGTTTGGGGATTCACCCCTCCACTTT.

The chain uses TRBV5-1 and TRBJ2-7; TRBD1 is a possible D gene (6 bases). CDR1 and CDR2 from the germline V gene are SGHRS and YFSETQ. This CDR3 is built from 14 residues. V was shortened by 0 bases and J by 6 bases, with 13 bases between the two germline ends. The CDR3 spells CASSLGQAESEQYF. In nucleotides, the CDR3 is TGCGCCAGCAGCTTGGGACAGGCGGAGTCCGAGCAGTACTTC.

DNA for the CDR3: TGTGCCACCAGCAGCAGGGCAGGGGAGGCGTATCGGAATCAGCCCCAGCATTTT. Translating gives CATSSRAGEAYRNQPQHF. The genes are TRBV15 and TRBJ1-5, with D tentatively TRBD1 (6 bases). Germline-derived CDR1 and CDR2 are LNHNV and YYDKDF (reference sequence). CDR3 length: 18 residues. Deletions cut 3 bases from V and 4 bases from J, with 22 bases between.

This chain connects TRBV12-3 or TRBV12-4 to TRBJ2-7, with D perhaps TRBD1 (5 bases). V lost 6 bases and J lost 0, with 9 bases in between. CDR3 length equals 13 residues. The CDR3 sequence is CASRRDSSYEQYF. The CDR3 coding sequence is TGTGCCAGCAGGCGCGACAGCTCCTACGAGCAGTACTTC.

The V call is TRBV7-2, the J call TRBJ1-4, with 7 bases matching TRBD1. CDR3 length equals 15 residues. With V trimmed by 3 bases and J by 3 bases, 4 bases remained unmatched. The germline CDR1 and CDR2 sequences are SGHTA and FQGNSA. CDR3 in amino acids: CASSFHRGANEKLFF. The CDR3 nucleotides are TGTGCCAGCAGCTTCCACAGGGGTGCTAATGAAAAACTGTTTTTT.

The chain links TRBV28 to TRBJ1-6; 7 bases are shared with TRBD1. This CDR3 spans 14 amino acids. Germline CDR1 MDHEN, CDR2 SYDVKM. Trimming removed 0 bases from V and 10 bases from J; junction bases left unmatched: 3. The CDR3 sequence is CASSLWTGNSPLHF. CDR3 nucleotide sequence: TGTGCCAGCAGTTTATGGACAGGGAACTCACCCCTCCACTTT. The entire variable domain, with the rest obtained from reference TRBV28 and TRBJ1-6, is as follows: DVKVTQSSRYLVKRTGEKVFLECVQDMDHENMFWYRQDPGLGLRLIYFSYDVKMKEKGDIPEGYSVSREKKERFSLILESASTNQTSMYLCASSLWTGNSPLHFGNGTRLTVT.

The rearrangement uses TRBV4-1 and TRBJ2-1; D call uncertain. CDR1 MGHRA and CDR2 YSYEKL come from the germline V gene. The CDR3 runs to 12 residues. V lost 4 bases, J lost 6 bases, and 7 bases lay in between. The CDR3 DNA reads TGCGCCAGCAGCCCCCACCTCAATGAGCAGTTCTTC. It codes for CASSPHLNEQFF.

J is TRBJ2-5 and V is TRBV2; possible D gene TRBD1, 5 bases. This CDR3 spans 14 amino acids. Trimming left V 6 bases short and J 3 bases short, with 14 bases between. Germline V gene data show CDR1 as SNHLY and CDR2 as FYNNEI. The CDR3 is CASSDVTGEETQYF. CDR3 DNA sequence: TGTGCCAGCAGCGATGTAACAGGAGAAGAGACCCAGTACTTC.

The chain couples TRBV7-9 to TRBJ1-2; tentatively, D is TRBD1 (5 bases). The V gene lost 0 bases and the J gene lost 7 bases, with 15 bases spanning the gap. Germline V gene lookup returns CDR1 SEHNR and CDR2 FQNEAQ (reference sequence). The CDR3 is 15 amino acids. The CDR3 loop is CASSLARAGLGGYTF. The CDR3, as DNA: TGTGCCAGCAGCTTAGCCAGGGCGGGTCTGGGTGGCTACACCTTC.

This clone has just one count. The chain couples TRBV19 to TRBJ1-4, with D tentatively TRBD1 (6 bases). The CDR3 loop spans 14 amino acids. The germline CDR1 and CDR2 sequences are LNHDA and SQIVND (reference sequence). The V end lost 5 bases, the J end lost 8 bases, and 15 bases lay between the germline ends. DNA of the CDR3: TGTGCCAGTAGTGCGACAGGCCCCGCGGAAAAACTGTTTTTT. This translates into CASSATGPAEKLFF.

The chain joins TRBV28 to TRBJ2-7, with D perhaps matching TRBD1 (6 bases). Trimming took off 6 bases at V and 6 bases at J, with 18 bases between the two ends. From germline, CDR1 is MDHEN and CDR2 SYDVKM. The CDR3 loop spans 14 amino acids. The CDR3 protein is CASSLDSVRFEQYF. The CDR3 DNA follows: TGTGCCAGCAGCTTGGACAGCGTACGGTTCGAGCAGTACTTC.

The chain links TRBV6-1 to TRBJ2-3, with TRBD1 matching over 7 bases. V dropped 3 bases and J dropped 12; count of bases not matched to a gene: 12. CDR3 length equals 14 residues. The germline CDR1 and CDR2 sequences are MNHNS and SASEGT. As DNA, the CDR3 is TGTGCCAGCAGTGATGGGACAGTGTTCGTGGTTCAGTATTTT. It is translated as CASSDGTVFVVQYF.

The gene calls are TRBV27 and TRBJ2-2; 7 bases are shared with TRBD2. The CDR3 has 18 amino acids. Germline V CDR1 and CDR2: MNHEY, SMNVEV (reference sequence). V dropped 2 bases and J dropped 5; count of bases not matched to a gene: 14. In nucleotides, the CDR3 is TGTGCCAGCAGTTTAAGGCATCCGGGGGGTATTGGGACCGGGGAGCTGTTTTTT. As protein: CASSLRHPGGIGTGELFF.

The rearrangement uses TRBV7-8 and TRBJ2-5; 8 nucleotides align to TRBD1. The CDR3 has 15 amino acids. V lost 2 bases, J lost 5 bases, and 7 bases stayed unmatched. Germline V lookup: CDR1 SGHVS, CDR2 FQNEAQ. CDR3 amino acids: CASSLSTGVYETQYF. CDR3 nucleotides: TGTGCCAGCAGCTTATCGACAGGGGTGTACGAGACCCAGTACTTC.

The chain carries TRBV5-1 and TRBJ1-4, with D possibly TRBD1 on 6 matching bases. Germline loops: CDR1 SGHRS, CDR2 YFSETQ. V lost 0 bases, J lost 8 bases, and 11 bases lay in between. The CDR3 contains 14 residues. The DNA of the CDR3 is TGCGCCAGCAGCTTGGGGACAGCGCGAGAAAAACTGTTTTTT. Amino acid sequence: CASSLGTAREKLFF. The full variable domain, its missing parts supplied by reference TRBV5-1 and TRBJ1-4, is KAGVTQTPRYLIKTRGQQVTLSCSPISGHRSVSWYQQTPGQGLQFLFEYFSETQRNKGNFPGRFSGRQFSNSRSEMNVSTLELGDSALYLCASSLGTAREKLFFGSGTQLSVL.

The gene calls are TRBV30 and TRBJ1-1; the D is unclear. The CDR3 length is 12 residues. V lost 1 base, J lost 2 bases, and 5 bases lay in between. CDR1 and CDR2 (germline): GTSNPN, SVGIG (reference sequence). Written as DNA, the CDR3 is TGTGCCTGGAGTGCACCCAACACTGAAGCTTTCTTT. The encoded protein is CAWSAPNTEAFF.

The V call is TRBV5-4, the J call TRBJ2-5; 9 nucleotides line up with TRBD2. J lost 5 bases, V lost 4 bases, and 6 bases had no gene match. This CDR3 region has 14 residues. Per the germline V gene, CDR1 is SGHNT and CDR2 is YYREEE (reference sequence). The CDR3 nucleotides read TGTGCCAGCAGCATTGGACTAGCGACCGAGACCCAGTACTTC. It yields the protein CASSIGLATETQYF.